The present T cell receptor beta chain was sequenced within a study of cytomegalovirus exposure and HLA in healthy donors. Clones were read by immunoSEQ multiplex PCR, and TCRdb kept only the in-frame ones, dropping some. The sample records around 190,000 clones, around 80% being singletons. The germline V gene encodes CDR1 GTSNPN and CDR2 SVGIG (reference sequence). The CDR3 sequence is 15 residues long. The ends were cut back, 2 bases at V and 0 bases at J, with 11 bases in the middle. Study-wide results and caveats: Subsequent analysis revealed that first-cohort TCR clusters tended to co-occur in the 90 to 150 validation repertoires. Cytomegalovirus association was listed for 150 or so TCR beta chains.

This clone has a handful of counts. Its target is not known. The J gene is TRBJ1-5, the V gene TRBV30; TRBD1 is a possible D gene (6 bases). Sequencing was performed on PBMCs. The clonotype was recovered from a woman in her twenties or thirties in good health and CMV-seronegative. The CDR3 DNA sequence: TGTGCCTGGAGTACGGACAGCCATAGCAATCAGCCCCAGCATTTT. Amino acids: CAWSTDSHSNQPQHF.